Listed here are 17 T cell receptor beta chains from one sample, sequenced in a study of cytomegalovirus exposure and HLA in healthy donors. Primers for the PCR totalled 60 Vbeta and 13 Jbeta. The repertoire was sequenced with immunoSEQ multiplex PCR; TCRdb's copy has only in-frame clones and lacks some. The sample gives 90,000 to 100,000 clones, roughly three quarters of which show up once; over 1.1% is in the top ten. The sequencing sample was made of PBMCs. The receptors come from a man between 35 and 55 years old in good health and CMV-seronegative.

The gene calls are TRBV9 and TRBJ2-3; TRBD2 is a possible D gene (5 bases). Germline V gene sequence: CDR1 SGDLS, CDR2 YYNGEE. The length of the CDR3 is 16 residues. Between the trimmed V and J ends, which lost 3 bases and 0 bases, there was a span of 14 bases. The CDR3 region is CASSATGISSTDTQYF. As DNA, the CDR3 is TGTGCCAGCAGCGCGACCGGGATCTCTAGCACAGATACGCAGTATTTT.

V and J are TRBV18 and TRBJ2-1; perhaps TRBD1 as D (6 bases). Looked up from germline, CDR1 is KGHSH and CDR2 is LQKENI. This CDR3 spans 17 amino acids. Trimming shortened V by 0 bases and J by 0 bases, and 12 bases separated the two germline ends. The CDR3 DNA reads as TGTGCCAGCTCACCACCTACGGGACACGGCTCCTACAATGAGCAGTTCTTC. Amino acids: CASSPPTGHGSYNEQFF. The full variable domain, in which reference TRBV18 and TRBJ2-1 provide the parts outside the CDR3, is NAGVMQNPRHLVRRRGQEARLRCSPMKGHSHVYWYRQLPEEGLKFMVYLQKENIIDESGMPKERFSAEFPKEGPSILRIQQVVRGDSAAYFCASSPPTGHGSYNEQFFGPGTRLTVL.

The CDR3 is CASSKFSGGTGTGGYTF. In nucleotides, the CDR3 is TGTGCCAGCAGCAAATTCTCAGGGGGGACAGGGACGGGCGGCTACACCTTC. V and J are TRBV21-1 and TRBJ1-2; TRBD1, as called in the table, went unchecked against the DNA. TRBV21-1 is a documented pseudogene. CDR3 size: 17 residues.

This rearrangement joins TRBV11-2 to TRBJ2-1, with 8 bases matching TRBD1. V was pared by 5 bases and J by 5 bases, with 5 bases of the junction left unmatched. CDR3 length: 14 residues. The V gene's germline CDR1 is SGHAT and CDR2 FQNNGV. In DNA, the CDR3 is TGTGCCAGCAGCCCCCGACAGGGGAACAATGAGCAGTTCTTC. It is translated as CASSPRQGNNEQFF. The variable domain in full, completed from reference TRBV11-2 and TRBJ2-1, reads EAGVAQSPRYKIIEKRQSVAFWCNPISGHATLYWYQQILGQGPKLLIQFQNNGVVDDSQLPKDRFSAERLKGVDSTLKIQPAKLEDSAVYLCASSPRQGNNEQFFGPGTRLTVL.

The chain combines TRBV25-1 with TRBJ1-5, with a tentative D call TRBD1 (6 bases). The CDR3 has 16 amino acids. Per the germline V gene, CDR1 is MGHDK and CDR2 is SYGVNS. V gave up 6 bases and J gave up 4 bases, with 19 bases separating them. The CDR3 protein is CASRVGGGRGNQPQHF. The CDR3 bases are TGTGCCAGCAGGGTTGGGGGGGGGCGCGGGAATCAGCCCCAGCATTTT.

The V gene is TRBV5-4, the J gene TRBJ2-1; 10 bases map to TRBD2. The CDR3 sequence is 14 residues long. V lost 4 bases to trimming and J lost 9 bases; unmatched junction nucleotides: 7. Germline CDR1 is SGHNT and CDR2 is YYREEE (reference sequence). The CDR3 coding sequence is TGTGCCAGCAGCAGGAGCGGGGGGGCCCGTGAGCAGTTCTTC. It specifies CASSRSGGAREQFF. The full variable domain, with the rest looked up from reference TRBV5-4 and TRBJ2-1, is ETGVTQSPTHLIKTRGQQVTLRCSSQSGHNTVSWYQQALGQGPQFIFQYYREEENGRGNFPPRFSGLQFPNYSSELNVNALELDDSALYLCASSRSGGAREQFFGPGTRLTVL.

The rearrangement joins TRBV7-9 to TRBJ1-4, with D possibly matching TRBD1 (6 bases). The CDR3 totals 16 residues. Germline-derived CDR1 and CDR2 are SEHNR and FQNEAQ (reference sequence). Trimming stripped 4 bases from V and 5 bases from J, with 17 bases between. The CDR3 bases are TGTGCCAGCAGCTCGCAAGTCTTGACAGGCAATGAAAAACTGTTTTTT. The encoded protein is CASSSQVLTGNEKLFF.

This clone was observed a few times. The chain employs TRBV2 and TRBJ1-4; TRBD1 matches 7 bases. The CDR3 has 15 amino acids. Looked up from germline, CDR1 is SNHLY and CDR2 is FYNNEI. V shed 8 bases and J 0 bases; nucleotides not matched to a gene: 6. As DNA, the CDR3 is TGTGCCAGCGGAGGGACAGTAGCAACTAATGAAAAACTGTTTTTT. It yields the protein CASGGTVATNEKLFF.

This clone was detected only a few times. This chain joins TRBV7-6 and TRBJ2-5, with TRBD2 identical over 11 bases. Matching the DNA end better, TRBJ2-7 makes the J call doubtful. This CDR3 has 16 amino acids. From germline, CDR1 is SGHVS and CDR2 FNYEAQ. CDR3 loop: CASSYSSGGTSYEQYF. The CDR3 DNA reads TGTGCCAGCAGCTATTCTAGCGGGGGGACCTCCTACGAGCAGTACTTC.

The chain has TRBV6-1 and TRBJ2-5, with TRBD1 matching over 9 bases. The end of the DNA fits TRBJ2-7 better, so the J call may be wrong. CDR3 size: 15 residues. Germline V gene sequence: CDR1 MNHNS, CDR2 SASEGT. The CDR3 sequence: CASSEVTGGVYEQYF. CDR3 DNA sequence: TGTGCCAGCAGTGAAGTAACAGGGGGCGTCTACGAGCAGTACTTC.

The chain uses TRBV9 and TRBJ2-7; 10 nucleotides agree with TRBD1. With 1 base clipped from V and 3 bases from J, the junction kept 4 bases outside the gene matches. From germline, CDR1 is SGDLS and CDR2 YYNGEE. The CDR3 spans 15 residues. In nucleotides, the CDR3 is TGTGCCAGCAGCGTATCGGGACAGGGGTTCTACGAGCAGTACTTC. Amino acid sequence: CASSVSGQGFYEQYF.

The rearrangement uses TRBV7-6 and TRBJ2-7, with a possible D match to TRBD2 (5 bases). The CDR3 totals 15 residues. Germline V gene sequence: CDR1 SGHVS, CDR2 FNYEAQ. V was trimmed by 4 bases and J by 0 bases, leaving 13 bases between them. CDR3 bases: TGTGCCAGCAGCTCCACGGGGTTGGGCTCCTACGAGCAGTACTTC. This sequence encodes CASSSTGLGSYEQYF.

V is TRBV9 and J is TRBJ1-2, with D maybe TRBD1 (5 bases). CDR1 and CDR2 (germline): SGDLS, YYNGEE. V dropped 2 bases and J dropped 3 bases, with 14 bases sitting between them. The CDR3 spans 15 residues. The chain's CDR3 is CASSVGRGPYYGYTF. DNA for the CDR3: TGTGCCAGCAGCGTCGGGAGGGGCCCCTACTATGGCTACACCTTC.

The rearrangement uses TRBV5-1 and TRBJ2-1; tentatively, D is TRBD2 (7 bases). Germline V gene sequence: CDR1 SGHRS, CDR2 YFSETQ. CDR3 length equals 14 residues. Trimming removed 6 bases at V and 5 bases at J, with 15 bases between. The CDR3 region is CASKGSGGHNEQFF. The CDR3 DNA reads as TGCGCCAGCAAGGGATCGGGGGGCCACAATGAGCAGTTCTTC.

The chain employs TRBV11-2 and TRBJ2-3; 9 bases fit TRBD2. CDR3 length: 18 residues. V lost 2 bases and J lost 0; bases outside the gene matches: 9. Germline loops: CDR1 SGHAT, CDR2 FQNNGV. This chain's CDR3 is CASSLTNSGGTSTDTQYF. The CDR3 DNA reads TGTGCCAGCAGCTTAACGAATAGCGGGGGAACTAGCACAGATACGCAGTATTTT.

V and J are TRBV7-6 and TRBJ2-5; 9 bases fit TRBD2. This CDR3 spans 15 amino acids. Per germline, CDR1 SGHVS and CDR2 FNYEAQ. The junction had 7 bases not matched to a gene; V was cut back by 7 bases and J by 1 base. The CDR3 is CASTRGAGGQETQYF. CDR3 nucleotide sequence: TGTGCCAGCACTCGGGGAGCGGGGGGCCAAGAGACCCAGTACTTC.

This chain links TRBV2 with TRBJ2-3, with 7 nucleotides matching TRBD2. Per the germline V gene, CDR1 is SNHLY and CDR2 is FYNNEI. Trimming took 1 base from V and 5 from J; bases not matched to a gene: 6. The CDR3 length is 15 residues. The CDR3 loop reads CASSEERGFGDTQYF. The DNA for the CDR3 is TGTGCCAGCAGTGAAGAGCGGGGCTTTGGAGATACGCAGTATTTT.